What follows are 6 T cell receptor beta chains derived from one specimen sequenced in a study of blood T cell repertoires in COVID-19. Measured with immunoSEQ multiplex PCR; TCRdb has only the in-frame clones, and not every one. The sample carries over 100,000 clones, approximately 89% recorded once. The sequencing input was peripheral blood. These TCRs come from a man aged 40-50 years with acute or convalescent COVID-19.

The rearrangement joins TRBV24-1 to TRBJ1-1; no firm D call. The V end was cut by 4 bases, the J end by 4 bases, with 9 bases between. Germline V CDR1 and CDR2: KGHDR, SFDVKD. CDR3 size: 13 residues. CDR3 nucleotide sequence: TGTGCCACCAGTGACCCCGGCGGCACTGAAGCTTTCTTT. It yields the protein CATSDPGGTEAFF.

CDR3 coding DNA: TGTGCCAGTAGTAACGGACTAGCTGGGTTTGAGCAGTTCTTC. Translated: CASSNGLAGFEQFF. V and J are TRBV19 and TRBJ2-1; TRBD2 aligns across 8 bases. The CDR3 contains 14 residues. V was clipped by 4 bases and J by 9 bases; unmatched bases: 8. CDR1 LNHDA and CDR2 SQIVND come from the germline V gene (reference sequence).

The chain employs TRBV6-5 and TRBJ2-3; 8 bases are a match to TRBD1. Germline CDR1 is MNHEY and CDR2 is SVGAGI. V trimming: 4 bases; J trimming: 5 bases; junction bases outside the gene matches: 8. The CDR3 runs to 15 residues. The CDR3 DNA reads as TGTGCCAGCAGTTCCCGTCAGGGGGCATTAGATACGCAGTATTTT. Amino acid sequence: CASSSRQGALDTQYF.

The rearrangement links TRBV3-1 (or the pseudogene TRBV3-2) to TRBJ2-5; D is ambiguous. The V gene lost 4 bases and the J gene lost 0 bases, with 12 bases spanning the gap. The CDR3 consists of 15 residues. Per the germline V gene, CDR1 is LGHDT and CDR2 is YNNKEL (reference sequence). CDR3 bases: TGTGCCAGCAGCCGCCGCCCGGGTAACCAAGAGACCCAGTACTTC. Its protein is CASSRRPGNQETQYF.

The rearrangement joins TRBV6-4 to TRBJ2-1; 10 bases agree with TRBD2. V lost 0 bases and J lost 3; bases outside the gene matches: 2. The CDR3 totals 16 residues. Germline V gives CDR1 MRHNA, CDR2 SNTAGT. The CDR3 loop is CASSDSASGGYNEQFF. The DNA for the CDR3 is TGTGCCAGCAGTGACTCGGCTAGCGGGGGCTACAATGAGCAGTTCTTC.

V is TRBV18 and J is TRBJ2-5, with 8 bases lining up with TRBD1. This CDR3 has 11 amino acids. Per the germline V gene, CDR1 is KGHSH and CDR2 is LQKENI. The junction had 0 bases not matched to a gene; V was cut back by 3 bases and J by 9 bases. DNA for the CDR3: TGTGCCAGCTCACCGGACAGGGCCCAGTACTTC. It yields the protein CASSPDRAQYF.